This T cell receptor beta chain appears in the sequencing data of a study of T cells in Graves' hyperthyroidism and ophthalmopathy. Those patients with uncontrolled infection, other autoimmune disease, pregnancy or lactation were excluded. Diagnoses were established using clinical symptoms, serum thyroxine and TRAb, thyroid ultrasound and orbital computed tomography. As for this clonotype: The CDR3 carries no conserved terminal phenylalanine or tryptophan, so it likely arises from a read error.

Amplified TCR beta CDR3 regions came from RNA transcripts. HTBI primers drove first-round RT-PCR of the TCR CDR3. TCRdb analysed the multiplex PCR reads with MiXCR anew, one entry per CDR3 protein. The sample yields around 540,000 distinct CDR3 sequences, roughly 46% seen once. Sequencing was done on a sample of peripheral blood or thyroid tissue (not recorded which). This TCR derives from a woman aged 18-30 years with Graves' hyperthyroidism.

The CDR3 spells CASGAVSGGNPPLHL. The CDR3 coding sequence is TGCGCCAGTGGTGCGGTGTCAGGGGGTAATCCACCCCTCCACTTA. The gene calls are TRBV13 and TRBJ1-6; TRBD1 aligns across 7 bases. The CDR3 has 15 amino acids. CDR1 and CDR2 (germline): PRHDT, FYEKMQ (reference sequence).